The 24 T cell receptor beta chains given below trace back to one sample, sequenced in a study of T-cell memory formation after mild COVID-19. TCRdb redid the calling of the 5' RACE reads with MiXCR, one entry per CDR3 protein. The table shows approximately 290,000 distinct CDR3 sequences, with roughly 8.2% occurring only once. The sample was PBMCs or a T cell subset sorted from them (not recorded which). Receptors originate from a man aged 18 to 29 who had mild COVID-19 (a few samples of this study predate the infection). Cell type and time point are not known.

This clonotype was detected ten times or more. CDR3 DNA sequence: TGTGCCATCACGAATCCTAGCGGGGGCTACAATGAGCAGTTCTTC. Protein sequence: CAITNPSGGYNEQFF. This sequence joins TRBV10-3 and TRBJ2-1, with TRBD2 matching over 10 bases. With V trimmed by 7 bases and J by 3 bases, 6 bases remained unmatched. This CDR3 has 15 residues. The germline V gene has CDR1 ENHRY and CDR2 SYGVKD.

This rearrangement joins TRBV4-1 to TRBJ2-3, with D tentatively TRBD1 or TRBD2 (5 bases each). The V end lost 1 base, the J end lost 7 bases, and 18 bases lay between the germline ends. The CDR3 extends over 16 amino acids. Germline CDR1 is MGHRA and CDR2 is YSYEKL. CDR3 sequence: CASSQGPTSRGNTQYF. As DNA, the CDR3 is TGCGCCAGCAGCCAAGGCCCGACTTCTCGGGGCAATACGCAGTATTTT.

Concerning this clonotype: A read error may explain this, as a much larger clone is one base away. V usage is TRBV12-3 or TRBV12-4 and J usage is TRBJ1-4; D gene uncertain. The CDR3 is 11 residues long. The CDR3 DNA reads as TGTGACAGCAGAAGGTTGCGAAAACTGTTTTTT. It translates to CDSRRLRKLFF.

This clonotype was seen many times. The chain is built from TRBV4-1 and TRBJ1-2; maybe TRBD1 (5 bases). Germline V gene lookup returns CDR1 MGHRA and CDR2 YSYEKL. Trimming took off 0 bases at V and 6 bases at J, with 11 bases between the two ends. The CDR3 runs 14 residues. The CDR3 is CASSQDRGFNGYTF. CDR3 nucleotide sequence: TGCGCCAGCAGCCAAGACCGGGGGTTCAATGGCTACACCTTC.

Ten or more counts support this clonotype. The chain joins TRBV4-1 to TRBJ2-5; possibly TRBD1 or TRBD2 for D (5 bases each). Germline values: CDR1 MGHRA, CDR2 YSYEKL. Trimming cost V 1 base and J 2 bases, with 8 bases left between them. The CDR3 extends over 14 amino acids. CDR3 sequence: CASSQGGGQETQYF. CDR3 in DNA: TGCGCCAGCAGCCAAGGTGGGGGACAAGAGACCCAGTACTTC.

The J gene is TRBJ2-3, the V gene TRBV5-1; D perhaps matches TRBD2 (5 bases). This CDR3 contains 12 residues. The V and J ends lost 6 bases and 5 bases respectively, with 10 bases between them. Germline V CDR1 and CDR2: SGHRS, YFSETQ. CDR3 nucleotide sequence: TGCGCCAGCACTACACTAGGAGATACGCAGTATTTT. Translation: CASTTLGDTQYF.

The chain joins TRBV20-1 to TRBJ2-2; 10 bases are a match to TRBD1. Germline CDR1 and CDR2: DFQATT and SNEGSKA (reference sequence). The junction had 7 bases not matched to a gene; V was cut back by 3 bases and J by 6 bases. The CDR3 is 15 residues long. In nucleotides, the CDR3 is TGCAGTGCTAGGGCCCCGGACAGGGGGGCCGGGGAGCTGTTTTTT. This gives the protein CSARAPDRGAGELFF.

This clonotype was seen only a few times. The V gene is TRBV6-2 or TRBV6-3, the J gene TRBJ2-4, with TRBD2 identical over 9 bases. There are 15 residues in the CDR3. In germline, CDR1 is MNHEY, CDR2 SVGEGT. V shed 6 bases, J shed 9 bases, and the junction held 12 bases outside the gene matches. In DNA form, the CDR3 reads TGTGCCAGCAGCTCCTTAGCGGGGGCCGGGGGCATTCAGTACTTC. Protein product: CASSSLAGAGGIQYF.

A few counts support this clonotype. The chain has TRBV7-3 and TRBJ2-7, with D unclear. The germline V and J ends were trimmed by 5 bases and 6 bases, with 14 bases remaining between them. CDR3 length equals 13 residues. The V gene's germline CDR1 is SGHTA and CDR2 FQGTGA. Written as DNA, the CDR3 is TGTGCCAGCAGCCCCTCTTCCCTGGGCGAGCAGTACTTC. It codes for CASSPSSLGEQYF.

By share of the sample, this clonotype is medium-sized. The V call is TRBV6-2 or TRBV6-3, the J call TRBJ2-5; the D is unclear. Trimming stripped 5 bases from V and 2 bases from J, with 15 bases between. This CDR3 comprises 15 residues. Germline V lookup: CDR1 MNHEY, CDR2 SVGEGT. The DNA for the CDR3 is TGTGCCAGCAGTGCCGGCACCAGTGATCAAGAGACCCAGTACTTC. It translates to CASSAGTSDQETQYF.

This clonotype was counted at least ten times. V usage is TRBV28 and J usage is TRBJ1-3; D unresolved. The CDR3 loop spans 16 amino acids. Germline-derived CDR1 and CDR2 are MDHEN and SYDVKM. Trimming stripped 3 bases from V and 0 bases from J, with 12 bases between. CDR3 sequence reads: CASSFFGLSSGNTIYF. As DNA, the CDR3 is TGTGCCAGCAGTTTCTTTGGGTTGAGCTCTGGAAACACCATATATTTT.

This clonotype was counted many times. The CDR3 DNA sequence: TGCAGTGCTTTATATAGTGAAAACTACGAGCAGTACTTC. As protein: CSALYSENYEQYF. The chain carries TRBV20-1 and TRBJ2-7; D is unresolved. This CDR3 is built from 13 residues. From germline, CDR1 is DFQATT and CDR2 SNEGSKA (reference sequence). V was pared by 5 bases and J by 3 bases, with 14 bases between.

The chain is built from TRBV7-2 and TRBJ2-3, with unresolved D. CDR3 size: 13 residues. The V end was cut by 7 bases, the J end by 3 bases, with 11 bases between. Germline values: CDR1 SGHTA, CDR2 FQGNSA. The CDR3 is CASTQSGTDTQYF. The CDR3 nucleotides are TGTGCCAGCACCCAAAGTGGTACAGATACGCAGTATTTT.

At least ten counts were recorded for this clonotype. The chain uses TRBV5-5 and TRBJ1-6; D unresolved. There are 13 residues in the CDR3. With 2 bases removed from V and 8 bases from J, the gap between germline ends came to 8 bases. Germline V gene sequence: CDR1 SGHKS, CDR2 YYEKEE (reference sequence). The CDR3 sequence is CASSLEDYSPLHF. CDR3 bases: TGTGCCAGCAGCTTAGAGGACTATTCACCCCTCCACTTT.

The CDR3 is CASSLAIIAGGRDTQYF. The CDR3 bases are TGTGCCAGCAGCTTAGCCATTATAGCGGGGGGGCGAGATACGCAGTATTTT. This chain uses TRBV11-2 with TRBJ2-3, with 11 bases identical to TRBD2. With 1 base clipped from V and 5 bases from J, the junction kept 8 bases outside the gene matches. The CDR3 has 17 amino acids. Germline CDR1 and CDR2: SGHAT and FQNNGV. The complete variable domain, with remaining parts taken from reference TRBV11-2 and TRBJ2-3, reads EAGVAQSPRYKIIEKRQSVAFWCNPISGHATLYWYQQILGQGPKLLIQFQNNGVVDDSQLPKDRFSAERLKGVDSTLKIQPAKLEDSAVYLCASSLAIIAGGRDTQYFGPGTRLTVL.

The V call is TRBV21-1, the J call TRBJ2-7; the table's D call, TRBD1, has no DNA check behind it. TRBV21-1 has pseudogene status. The CDR3 contains 17 residues. Written as DNA, the CDR3 is TGTGCCAGCAGCGAATTCCCAAGGGGACGGATGCATTACGAGCAGTACGTC. It translates to CASSEFPRGRMHYEQYV.

V is TRBV7-9 and J is TRBJ2-7, with 8 bases matching TRBD1. This CDR3 contains 13 residues. V lost 7 bases, J lost 4 bases, and 6 bases stayed unmatched. CDR1 and CDR2 (germline): SEHNR, FQNEAQ (reference sequence). CDR3 amino acids: CASTTGQAYEQYF. In nucleotides, the CDR3 is TGTGCCAGCACCACGGGACAGGCATACGAGCAGTACTTC.

The chain employs TRBV4-2 and TRBJ1-2; a possible D gene is TRBD1 (6 bases). Per germline, CDR1 LGHNA and CDR2 YNFKEQ. The CDR3 runs to 14 residues. Between the trimmed V and J ends, which lost 0 bases and 7 bases, there was a span of 12 bases. CDR3 sequence: CASSQDSTGSGYTF. CDR3 sequence (DNA): TGTGCCAGCAGCCAAGATTCGACAGGCTCTGGCTACACCTTC.

This clonotype was observed a handful of times. This rearrangement joins TRBV5-6 to TRBJ2-1; no definite D call. The germline V and J ends were trimmed by 0 bases and 0 bases, with 10 bases remaining between them. CDR1 SGHDT and CDR2 YYEEEE come from the germline V gene. This CDR3 comprises 16 residues. The CDR3 DNA is TGTGCCAGCAGCTTGGAAGGCCGTTTCTCCTACAATGAGCAGTTCTTC. Translated: CASSLEGRFSYNEQFF.

The chain joins TRBV20-1 to TRBJ1-5; 7 bases are shared with TRBD1. CDR1 is DFQATT and CDR2 is SNEGSKA in the germline V gene (reference sequence). The CDR3 is made up of 13 amino acids. Unmatched junction bases numbered 6, after V lost 3 bases and J lost 7 bases. CDR3 nucleotides: TGCAGTGCTAGCAGGGGGTACCCCCAGCCCCAGCATTTT. Amino acids: CSASRGYPQPQHF.

This clonotype was observed a few times. The chain recombines TRBV7-2 with TRBJ2-7; 7 nucleotides align to TRBD1. The junction had 7 bases not matched to a gene; V was cut back by 5 bases and J by 0 bases. Germline assignment: CDR1 SGHTA and CDR2 FQGNSA. This CDR3 is 15 amino acids long. The CDR3 DNA reads as TGTGCCAGCAGCGCAGACAGGGCGAGCTCCTACGAGCAGTACTTC. This gives the protein CASSADRASSYEQYF.

This sequence joins TRBV6-1 and TRBJ1-1; D gene unclear. With 7 bases removed from V and 1 base from J, the gap between germline ends came to 10 bases. The germline CDR1 and CDR2 sequences are MNHNS and SASEGT. The CDR3 has 13 residues. The CDR3, as DNA: TGTGCCAGCACCCTATCGTGGAACACTGAAGCTTTCTTT. It specifies CASTLSWNTEAFF.

This rearrangement joins TRBV3-1 to TRBJ1-1; tentatively, D is TRBD1 (6 bases). Trimming shortened V by 4 bases and J by 7 bases, and 16 bases separated the two germline ends. CDR1 LGHDT and CDR2 YNNKEL come from the germline V gene (reference sequence). The CDR3 contains 14 residues. The CDR3: CASSLGGGAGEAFF. CDR3 coding DNA: TGTGCCAGCAGCCTCGGCGGGGGGGCTGGTGAAGCTTTCTTT.

V gene TRBV14 combines with J gene TRBJ2-7; the D gene is possibly TRBD1 (6 bases). This CDR3 region has 15 residues. Germline V gene sequence: CDR1 SGHDN, CDR2 FVKESK. The V gene lost 1 base and the J gene lost 0 bases, with 10 bases spanning the gap. The CDR3 reads CASSQVRDTSYEQYF. CDR3 coding DNA: TGTGCCAGCAGCCAAGTCCGGGACACCTCCTACGAGCAGTACTTC.